This section outlines one T cell receptor beta chain sequence together with its context. This sample was included in a study of control samples from healthy donors and cancer patients. The method was immunoSEQ multiplex PCR; TCRdb's version includes in-frame clones alone and lacks a portion of them. The sample shows 60,000 to 75,000 clones, around 87% of them seen only once. This CDR3 has 15 residues. Germline values: CDR1 SGHDT, CDR2 YYEEEE. Trimming removed 4 bases from V and 7 bases from J; junction bases left unmatched: 11. This clonotype originated in a woman aged 45-59 years with head and neck cancer. V and J are TRBV5-6 and TRBJ1-2; 9 nucleotides align to TRBD1. Specimen: PBMCs. The CDR3 spells CASSPGQGRLRGYTF. The CDR3 DNA reads TGTGCCAGCAGCCCGGGACAGGGTCGATTGCGTGGCTACACCTTC.